This T cell receptor beta chain originates from a study of CD8+ T cells in alopecia areata. Overall study context: Treated patients were given 5 to 10 mg oral tofacitinib twice daily.

Study observations and caveats: With just one nonresponder, it is still uncertain whether baseline CD8+ expansion relates to response.

CDR1 is SGDLS and CDR2 is YYNGEE in the germline V gene. CDR3 size: 16 residues. J lost 4 bases, V lost 4 bases, and 6 bases had no gene match. Treatment defined: oral pan-JAK inhibitor, 5-10 mg twice daily. cDNA reverse transcribed from extracted RNA served as the sequencing template. Produced via immunoSEQ multiplex PCR; TCRdb's table is partial and in-frame only. Of tens of thousands of clones listed, around 46% are singletons. Comments on this clone: Its specificity is not known.

This rearrangement joins TRBV9 to TRBJ2-2, with 11 bases identical to TRBD2. This sequence was found in a human donor with alopecia areata. Sequencing used CD8+ T cells sorted from blood, obtained at approximately week 36, from a patient treated with tofacitinib. CDR3 region: CASSSTSGIATGELFF. The DNA for the CDR3 is TGTGCCAGCAGCTCGACTAGCGGGATAGCCACCGGGGAGCTGTTTTTT.